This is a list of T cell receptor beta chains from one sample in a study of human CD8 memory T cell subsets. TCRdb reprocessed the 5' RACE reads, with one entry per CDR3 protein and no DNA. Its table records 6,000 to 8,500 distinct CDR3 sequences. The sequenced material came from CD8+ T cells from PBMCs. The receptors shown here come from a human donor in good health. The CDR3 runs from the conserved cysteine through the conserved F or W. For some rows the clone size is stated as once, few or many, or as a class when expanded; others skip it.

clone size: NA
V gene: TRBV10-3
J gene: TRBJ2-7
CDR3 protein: CAIRLEEGYEQYF

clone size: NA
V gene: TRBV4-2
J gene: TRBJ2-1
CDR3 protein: CASSQRTSGAYNEQFF

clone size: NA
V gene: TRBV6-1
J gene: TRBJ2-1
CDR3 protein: CASSERAHQSSYNEQFF

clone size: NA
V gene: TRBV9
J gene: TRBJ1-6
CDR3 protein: CASSPGAGLNSPLHF

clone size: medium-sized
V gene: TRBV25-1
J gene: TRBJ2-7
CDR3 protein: CASSATGDEQYF

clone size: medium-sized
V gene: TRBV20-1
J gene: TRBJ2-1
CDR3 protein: CSARDRDGRGISYNEQFF

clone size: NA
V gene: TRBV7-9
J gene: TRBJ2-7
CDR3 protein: CASSLPSGAPRGETYEQYF

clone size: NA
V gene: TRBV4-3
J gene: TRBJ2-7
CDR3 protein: CASSQDITGDPYEQYF

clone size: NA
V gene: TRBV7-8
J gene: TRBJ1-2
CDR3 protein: CASSFGGYGYTF

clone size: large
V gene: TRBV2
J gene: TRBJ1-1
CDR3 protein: CASMAQGDTEAFF

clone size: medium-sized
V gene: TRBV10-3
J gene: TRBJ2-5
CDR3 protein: CAISEGETQYF

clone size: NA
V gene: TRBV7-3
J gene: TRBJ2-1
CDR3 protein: CASSLHGNVGEQFF

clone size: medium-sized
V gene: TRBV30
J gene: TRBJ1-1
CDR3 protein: CAWSEQGSRFEAFF

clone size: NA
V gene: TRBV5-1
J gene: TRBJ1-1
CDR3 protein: CASSLGWNTEAFF

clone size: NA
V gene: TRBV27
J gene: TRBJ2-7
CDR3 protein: CASSRSPGREQYF

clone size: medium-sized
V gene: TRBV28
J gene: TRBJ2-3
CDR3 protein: CASSVRGSDTQYF

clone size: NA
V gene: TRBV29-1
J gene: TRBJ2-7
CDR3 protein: CSVEGTGIGEQYF

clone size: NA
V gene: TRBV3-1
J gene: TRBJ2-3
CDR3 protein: CASKSEQPGYAQYF

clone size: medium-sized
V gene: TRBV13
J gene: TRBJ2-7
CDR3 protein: CASRHQGAQPYEQYF

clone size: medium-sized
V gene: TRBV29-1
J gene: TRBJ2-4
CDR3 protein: CSVERPDRNIQYF

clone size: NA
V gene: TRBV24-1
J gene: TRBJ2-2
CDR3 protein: CATSESDPGELFF

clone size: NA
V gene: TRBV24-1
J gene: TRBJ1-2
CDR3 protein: CATSDLMGGGGYTF

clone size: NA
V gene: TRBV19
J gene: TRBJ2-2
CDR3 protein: CATLLAETGELFF

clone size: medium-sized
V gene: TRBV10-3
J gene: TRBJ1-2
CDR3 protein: CAIIDPGQSSSGYTF

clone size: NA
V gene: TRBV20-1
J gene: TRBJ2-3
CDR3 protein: CSGARETDTQYF

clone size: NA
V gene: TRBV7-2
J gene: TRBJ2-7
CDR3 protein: CASSKSSYEQYF

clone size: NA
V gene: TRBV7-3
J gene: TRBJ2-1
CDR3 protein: CASSQKPSSPYNEQFF

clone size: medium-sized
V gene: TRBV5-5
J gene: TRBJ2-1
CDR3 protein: CASESGRHEQFF

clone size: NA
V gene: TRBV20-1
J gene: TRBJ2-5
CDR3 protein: CSASSASAVETQYF

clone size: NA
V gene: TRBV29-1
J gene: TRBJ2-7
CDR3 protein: CSVEGTSVEQYF

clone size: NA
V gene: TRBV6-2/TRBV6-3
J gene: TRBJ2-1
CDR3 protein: CASSGRRTSGIGEQFF

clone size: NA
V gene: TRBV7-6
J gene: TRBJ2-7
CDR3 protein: CASSPQGDSYEQYF

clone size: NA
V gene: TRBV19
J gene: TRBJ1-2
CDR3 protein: CASSNRGMIYGYTF

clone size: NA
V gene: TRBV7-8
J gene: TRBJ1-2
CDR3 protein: CASSLVAEGAAFYGYTF

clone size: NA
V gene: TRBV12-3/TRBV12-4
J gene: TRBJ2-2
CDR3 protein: CASTITGELFF

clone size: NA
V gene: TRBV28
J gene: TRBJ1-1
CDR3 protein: CASSPGVPNTEAFF

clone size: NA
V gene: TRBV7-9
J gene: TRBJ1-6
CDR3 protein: CASSLTGANSPLHF

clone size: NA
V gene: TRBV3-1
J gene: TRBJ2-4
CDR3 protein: CASSPDRGVAKNIQYF

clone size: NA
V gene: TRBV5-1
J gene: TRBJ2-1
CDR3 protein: CASSWASGYNEQFF

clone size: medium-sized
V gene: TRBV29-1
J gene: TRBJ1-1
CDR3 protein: CSASNRGVNTEAFF